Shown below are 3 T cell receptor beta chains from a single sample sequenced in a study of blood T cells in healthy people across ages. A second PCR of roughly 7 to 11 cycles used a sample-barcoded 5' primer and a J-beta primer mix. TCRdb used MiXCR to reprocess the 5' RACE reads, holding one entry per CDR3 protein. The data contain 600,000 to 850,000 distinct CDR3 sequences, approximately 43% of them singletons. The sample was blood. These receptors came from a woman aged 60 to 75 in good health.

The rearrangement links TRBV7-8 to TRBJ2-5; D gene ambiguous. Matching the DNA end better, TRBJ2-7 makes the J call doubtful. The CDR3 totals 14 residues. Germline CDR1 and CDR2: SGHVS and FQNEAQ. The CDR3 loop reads CASSLSRQPYEQYF. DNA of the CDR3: TGTGCCAGCAGCCTATCGAGGCAGCCCTACGAGCAGTACTTC.

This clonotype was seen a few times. Here the CDR3 reads CAISEFAGSSYEQYF. CDR3 in DNA: TGTGCCATCAGTGAGTTCGCGGGGAGCTCCTACGAGCAGTACTTC. The genes are TRBV10-3 and TRBJ2-7; weak D call: TRBD2 (6 bases). The germline gives CDR1 ENHRY, CDR2 SYGVKD. CDR3 length equals 15 residues. Trimming shortened V by 1 base and J by 0 bases, and 10 bases separated the two germline ends.

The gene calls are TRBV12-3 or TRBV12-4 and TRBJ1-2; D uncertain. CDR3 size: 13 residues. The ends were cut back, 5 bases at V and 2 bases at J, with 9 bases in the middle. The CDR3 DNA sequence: TGTGCCAGCAGTGTCCTCACCAACTATGGCTACACCTTC. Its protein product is CASSVLTNYGYTF.